These 23 T cell receptor beta chains originate from one sample sequenced in a study of beta chain features in type 1 diabetes. cDNA synthesis used the whole RNA isolate, giving expressed TCRB sequences. Produced via immunoSEQ multiplex PCR; TCRdb's table is partial and in-frame only. The sample yields some 150,000 clones, approximately 9.1% seen once. Study-wide findings and caveats: There was a moderate but significant shortening of TCRB CDR3s in all four CD4+ subsets of Type 1 diabetes patients.

Antigens for these TCRs are unknown. Input material: central memory CD4+ T cells from blood. The receptors were sampled from a woman in her 30s with type 1 diabetes.

CDR3: CASTNGASGNQETQYF. CDR3 sequence (DNA): TGTGCCAGCACCAACGGGGCTAGCGGAAACCAAGAGACCCAGTACTTC. The chain couples TRBV6-6 to TRBJ2-5; 7 bases map to TRBD2. Germline-derived CDR1 and CDR2 are MNHNY and SVGAGI (reference sequence). The CDR3 has 16 residues. V shed 7 bases and J 0 bases; nucleotides not matched to a gene: 11.

This clone was seen a handful of times. This chain connects TRBV13 to TRBJ2-7, with a tentative D call TRBD2 (7 bases). Germline assignment: CDR1 PRHDT and CDR2 FYEKMQ (reference sequence). Trimming took off 2 bases at V and 3 bases at J, with 17 bases between the two ends. CDR3 length: 16 amino acids. In nucleotides, the CDR3 is TGTGCCAGCAGCTTAAAATGGGGGGGGCAGGGCTACGAGCAGTACTTC. Translated: CASSLKWGGQGYEQYF.

This chain uses TRBV5-1 with TRBJ2-7, with 7 nucleotides matching TRBD2. The CDR3 runs to 14 residues. V shed 5 bases, J shed 5 bases, and the junction held 10 bases outside the gene matches. Per germline, CDR1 SGHRS and CDR2 YFSETQ. CDR3 sequence: CASRETSDSHEQYF. The CDR3 coding sequence is TGCGCCAGCAGAGAAACTAGCGATTCCCACGAGCAGTACTTC.

This chain connects TRBV18 to TRBJ2-3, with TRBD2 matching over 7 bases. Germline CDR1 reads KGHSH; CDR2 reads LQKENI. J lost 3 bases, V lost 3 bases, and 12 bases had no gene match. The CDR3 has 17 amino acids. This CDR3 is CASSPLERGGSTDTQYF. The CDR3 DNA sequence: TGTGCCAGCTCACCCCTGGAGAGGGGCGGGAGTACAGATACGCAGTATTTT.

This clone was seen only a few times. The J gene is TRBJ2-1, the V gene TRBV28, with no clear D. The germline CDR1 and CDR2 sequences are MDHEN and SYDVKM. This CDR3 has 13 residues. The V end lost 7 bases, the J end lost 8 bases, and 15 bases lay between the germline ends. For the CDR3, the DNA is TGTGCCAGCACGATACAGCTCTTCGATGAGCAGTTCTTC. It is translated as CASTIQLFDEQFF.

This chain connects TRBV7-9 to TRBJ2-5, with 10 positions matching TRBD2. The DNA end is more similar to TRBJ2-7, so the J call may be wrong. The CDR3 has 13 residues. CDR1 is SEHNR and CDR2 is FQNEAQ in the germline V gene (reference sequence). The CDR3 region has the DNA TGTGCCAGTGGAGCGGGAGGGTCCTACGAGCAGTACTTC. This translates into CASGAGGSYEQYF.

Of note for this clone: The sample carries other DNA sequences with the same CDR3. V and J are TRBV7-9 and TRBJ2-1; 8 bases fit TRBD1. Trimming at V came to 6 bases and at J to 8 bases, leaving 6 bases not matched to a gene. Germline-derived CDR1 and CDR2 are SEHNR and FQNEAQ (reference sequence). The CDR3 runs to 13 residues. The CDR3 here is CASSLAGGHEQFF. The CDR3 nucleotides read TGTGCCAGCAGTCTGGCAGGGGGCCATGAGCAGTTCTTC.

The CDR3 DNA is TGTGCCATCACTCGGACTAGCGGGAGCTACAATGAGCAGTTCTTC. It encodes CAITRTSGSYNEQFF. V and J are TRBV10-3 and TRBJ2-1; 13 nucleotides match TRBD2. V was clipped by 7 bases and J by 3 bases; unmatched bases: 3. This CDR3 has 15 residues. The germline V gene encodes CDR1 ENHRY and CDR2 SYGVKD.

This clone was observed a few times. The V call is TRBV7-8, the J call TRBJ2-7; 12 nucleotides align to TRBD2. CDR1 is SGHVS, CDR2 FQNEAQ, per germline. The junction had 7 bases not matched to a gene; V was cut back by 5 bases and J by 2 bases. This CDR3 spans 16 amino acids. CDR3: CASSPYRLAGAYEQYF. In DNA, the CDR3 is TGTGCCAGCAGCCCATATAGACTAGCGGGGGCCTACGAGCAGTACTTC.

The chain carries TRBV29-1 and TRBJ1-1; unclear D gene. Germline V gene data show CDR1 as SQVTM and CDR2 as ANQGSEA. V was cut by 6 bases and J by 1 base, with 18 bases left in between. The CDR3 runs 15 residues. The CDR3 sequence: CSVVLWAGPNTEAFF. In DNA, the CDR3 is TGCAGCGTCGTGTTGTGGGCAGGCCCGAACACTGAAGCTTTCTTT.

This clone was counted a few times. The chain recombines TRBV19 with TRBJ1-2; 9 bases are shared with TRBD1. Germline V gene sequence: CDR1 LNHDA, CDR2 SQIVND (reference sequence). This CDR3 comprises 15 residues. V was clipped by 3 bases and J by 4 bases; unmatched bases: 6. The CDR3 is CASSIMPGQGYGYTF. The DNA of the CDR3 is TGTGCCAGTAGTATTATGCCGGGACAGGGCTATGGCTACACCTTC.

This clone has a handful of counts. This sequence joins TRBV11-2 and TRBJ1-1; D gene ambiguous. The CDR3 covers 13 residues. Germline V lookup: CDR1 SGHAT, CDR2 FQNNGV. The V and J ends lost 5 bases and 8 bases respectively, with 15 bases between them. CDR3 sequence (DNA): TGTGCCAGCAGCCTAAACCGGGTCTGGGAAGCTTTCTTT. This codes for CASSLNRVWEAFF.

This clone was found a few times. This chain connects TRBV7-2 to TRBJ2-7, with 9 bases fitting TRBD2. CDR1 and CDR2 (germline): SGHTA, FQGNSA. The ends lost 2 bases at V and 3 bases at J; junction bases unmatched: 5. This CDR3 spans 15 amino acids. CDR3 sequence: CASSLRRLADYEQYF. In nucleotides, the CDR3 is TGTGCCAGCAGCTTAAGGCGACTAGCGGACTACGAGCAGTACTTC.

This clone has a handful of counts. J is TRBJ2-7 and V is TRBV5-1, with 7 bases matching TRBD2. Germline CDR1 SGHRS, CDR2 YFSETQ. The V gene end was trimmed by 0 bases and the J gene end by 4 bases; junction bases not matched to a gene: 7. This CDR3 contains 15 residues. CDR3 DNA sequence: TGCGCCAGCAGCTTGGGTCCGCGGGAGAGTTACGAGCAGTACTTC. It encodes CASSLGPRESYEQYF. Based on the CDR3 plus reference TRBV5-1 and TRBJ2-7, the full variable domain is KAGVTQTPRYLIKTRGQQVTLSCSPISGHRSVSWYQQTPGQGLQFLFEYFSETQRNKGNFPGRFSGRQFSNSRSEMNVSTLELGDSALYLCASSLGPRESYEQYFGPGTRLTVT.

This clone was detected a few times. V usage is TRBV5-1 and J usage is TRBJ2-7, with TRBD1 matching over 8 bases. Unmatched junction bases numbered 8, after V lost 4 bases and J lost 2 bases. The germline CDR1 and CDR2 sequences are SGHRS and YFSETQ. This CDR3 has 15 amino acids. CDR3 amino acids: CASSMDRDGTYEQYF. CDR3 sequence (DNA): TGCGCCAGCAGCATGGACAGGGATGGGACCTACGAGCAGTACTTC.

This chain uses TRBV7-3 with TRBJ2-1; D is ambiguous. The ends were cut back, 5 bases at V and 2 bases at J, with 16 bases in the middle. The CDR3 runs 16 residues. CDR1 is SGHTA and CDR2 is FQGTGA in the germline V gene. In DNA, the CDR3 is TGTGCCAGCAGCCTCCAGGTAGTCGCACCCTACAATGAGCAGTTCTTC. It is translated as CASSLQVVAPYNEQFF.

In this sample, this clone turned up a few times. This rearrangement joins TRBV19 to TRBJ2-1; 10 bases agree with TRBD2. V trimming: 6 bases; J trimming: 5 bases; junction bases outside the gene matches: 13. The CDR3 is made up of 17 amino acids. The germline CDR1 and CDR2 sequences are LNHDA and SQIVND (reference sequence). The CDR3 sequence: CASSRGGGTSVNNEQFF. The CDR3, as DNA: TGTGCCAGTAGCCGTGGGGGTGGGACTAGCGTGAACAATGAGCAGTTCTTC.

Only a few counts were recorded for this clone. The rearrangement joins TRBV25-1 to TRBJ1-2; TRBD1 might be the D (6 bases). Per the germline V gene, CDR1 is MGHDK and CDR2 is SYGVNS. Trimming removed 3 bases from V and 5 bases from J, with 13 bases in between. CDR3 length equals 14 residues. The CDR3 loop reads CASSEPGTTYGYTF. The CDR3 nucleotides read TGTGCCAGCAGTGAGCCCGGGACAACGTATGGCTACACCTTC.

The V and J genes are TRBV30 and TRBJ2-5; 13 bases are a match to TRBD2. The V gene end was trimmed by 6 bases and the J gene end by 0 bases; junction bases not matched to a gene: 10. The CDR3 is 17 amino acids. Per the germline V gene, CDR1 is GTSNPN and CDR2 is SVGIG (reference sequence). The CDR3: CACLAGTSGMYQETQYF. The CDR3, as DNA: TGTGCCTGTTTGGCCGGGACTAGCGGGATGTACCAAGAGACCCAGTACTTC.

This clone was counted only a few times. The rearrangement uses TRBV19 and TRBJ2-1, with 12 bases aligning to TRBD1. The V gene's germline CDR1 is LNHDA and CDR2 SQIVND (reference sequence). This CDR3 comprises 14 residues. V shed 6 bases and J 6 bases; nucleotides not matched to a gene: 3. CDR3 nucleotides: TGTGCCAGTAGCGGGACAGGGGGCCCCAATGAGCAGTTCTTC. Its translation is CASSGTGGPNEQFF.

The chain couples TRBV2 to TRBJ2-7; TRBD2 matches 7 bases. Germline V gene sequence: CDR1 SNHLY, CDR2 FYNNEI. The CDR3 spans 12 residues. The trim removed 11 bases at V and 5 bases at J, leaving 9 bases unmatched. The CDR3 protein is CAHTEGGNEQYF. The DNA of the CDR3 is TGTGCCCACACGGAGGGAGGGAACGAGCAGTACTTC. The full variable domain, rest sourced from reference TRBV2 and TRBJ2-7, is EPEVTQTPSHQVTQMGQEVILRCVPISNHLYFYWYRQILGQKVEFLVSFYNNEISEKSEIFDDQFSVERPDGSNFTLKIRSTKLEDSAMYFCAHTEGGNEQYFGPGTRLTVT.

This clone has only a few counts. The CDR3 loop reads CASSQTSGSVNEQYF. In nucleotides, the CDR3 is TGTGCCAGCAGTCAGACTAGCGGGAGTGTGAACGAGCAGTACTTC. V is TRBV6-6 and J is TRBJ2-5; 12 nucleotides match TRBD2. The end of the DNA aligns better with TRBJ2-7, so the J call may be wrong. The CDR3 has 15 residues. Germline CDR1 reads MNHNY; CDR2 reads SVGAGI (reference sequence).

This clone was observed a few times. This chain connects TRBV6-1 to TRBJ2-4; TRBD1 matches at 9 bases. This CDR3 has 14 amino acids. Germline V gene sequence: CDR1 MNHNS, CDR2 SASEGT. V lost 9 bases, J lost 7 bases, and 10 bases stayed unmatched. Here the CDR3 reads CASHSTGGKNIQYF. The CDR3, as DNA: TGTGCCAGTCACAGTACAGGGGGCAAGAACATTCAGTACTTC.